Below are 12 T cell receptor beta chains sequenced from a single sample in a study of OX40 agonist ivuxolimab in advanced cancers. TCRdb's copy holds only in-frame clones and misses some; the assay was immunoSEQ multiplex PCR. The sample lists tens of thousands of clones; roughly 84% were seen once. The material sequenced was CD4+ or CD8+ T cells sorted from blood, taken in a trial of the OX40 agonist ivuxolimab. All receptors derive from an adult with an advanced solid tumor such as melanoma, head and neck, liver or kidney cancer.

This chain's CDR3 is CASSLIVPGELFF. The CDR3 DNA sequence: TGTGCCAGCAGCTTAATAGTACCCGGGGAGCTGTTTTTT. The chain employs TRBV7-3 and TRBJ2-2; unclear D gene. The germline gives CDR1 SGHTA, CDR2 FQGTGA. Trimming pared 1 base from V and 6 bases from J, leaving 6 bases between. The CDR3 consists of 13 residues.

The V call is TRBV5-5, the J call TRBJ1-1, with a tentative D call TRBD1 (6 bases). Between the trimmed V and J ends, which lost 0 bases and 5 bases, there was a span of 11 bases. The germline V gene has CDR1 SGHKS and CDR2 YYEKEE (reference sequence). The CDR3 has 14 residues. This chain's CDR3 is CASSLARGATEAFF. The CDR3 DNA is TGTGCCAGCAGCTTGGCCAGGGGTGCGACTGAAGCTTTCTTT.

The CDR3 DNA follows: TGTGCCAGCAGCTCCCGGACAACCCAAGAGACCCAGTACTTC. This gives the protein CASSSRTTQETQYF. The chain employs TRBV5-5 and TRBJ2-5, with TRBD1 as a possible D gene (5 bases). V gave up 3 bases and J gave up 1 base, with 10 bases separating them. The CDR3 contains 14 residues. CDR1 and CDR2 (germline): SGHKS, YYEKEE (reference sequence).

This clone occurred once. The V gene is TRBV30, the J gene TRBJ2-5; 7 bases match TRBD2. Germline V lookup: CDR1 GTSNPN, CDR2 SVGIG (reference sequence). V was pared by 0 bases and J by 0 bases, with 16 bases of the junction left unmatched. The CDR3 is made up of 19 amino acids. The CDR3 sequence: CAWSVWGGTIGEYQETQYF. As DNA, the CDR3 is TGTGCCTGGAGTGTATGGGGGGGGACCATAGGGGAGTACCAAGAGACCCAGTACTTC.

This rearrangement joins TRBV18 to TRBJ1-1, with D possibly matching TRBD1 (6 bases). The CDR3 runs 15 residues. Germline V gene lookup returns CDR1 KGHSH and CDR2 LQKENI. Trimming took 0 bases from V and 5 from J, leaving 13 bases between them. CDR3 in amino acids: CASSPPEGGGTEAFF. CDR3 DNA sequence: TGTGCCAGCTCACCACCGGAGGGGGGTGGGACTGAAGCTTTCTTT.

This clone has just one count. V is TRBV10-1 and J is TRBJ2-5; D call uncertain. The germline V gene has CDR1 WNHNN and CDR2 SYGVQD (reference sequence). V gave up 2 bases and J gave up 5 bases, with 6 bases separating them. The CDR3 consists of 12 residues. The CDR3 reads CASSENRETQYF. CDR3 nucleotides: TGCGCCAGCAGTGAGAATCGTGAGACCCAGTACTTC.

In DNA form, the CDR3 reads TGTGCCAGCAGTGTGGGGACCAACTCAACTAATGAAAAACTGTTTTTT. Its translation is CASSVGTNSTNEKLFF. The chain joins TRBV6-4 to TRBJ1-4, with D possibly matching TRBD1 (5 bases). Germline CDR1 reads MRHNA; CDR2 reads SNTAGT. Trimming took 4 bases from V and 0 from J, leaving 12 bases between them. The CDR3 totals 16 residues.

The genes are TRBV11-1 and TRBJ2-7; TRBD2 matches at 10 bases. With 3 bases clipped from V and 3 bases from J, the junction kept 11 bases outside the gene matches. CDR3 length equals 17 residues. Germline lookup yields CDR1 SGHAT and CDR2 FQDESV (reference sequence). CDR3 protein: CASSFPSGGIGSYEQYF. CDR3 nucleotide sequence: TGTGCCAGCAGCTTCCCTAGCGGGGGAATCGGAAGCTACGAGCAGTACTTC.

The chain is built from TRBV28 and TRBJ1-4; possibly TRBD1 for D (6 bases). Between the trimmed V and J ends, which lost 7 bases and 8 bases, there was a span of 11 bases. CDR1 and CDR2 from the germline V gene are MDHEN and SYDVKM. The CDR3 length is 12 residues. The CDR3 is CASTIGGEKLFF. CDR3 DNA: TGTGCCAGCACCATAGGGGGGGAAAAACTGTTTTTT.

The J gene is TRBJ2-7, the V gene TRBV27; no clear D. V lost 4 bases and J 2 bases, leaving 9 bases between the germline ends. The CDR3 spans 13 residues. Germline V CDR1 and CDR2: MNHEY, SMNVEV (reference sequence). CDR3 region: CASSSTGPYEQYF. CDR3 DNA sequence: TGTGCCAGCAGTTCGACGGGCCCCTACGAGCAGTACTTC.

This sequence joins TRBV5-1 and TRBJ2-2; 10 bases match TRBD1. Germline-derived CDR1 and CDR2 are SGHRS and YFSETQ. The CDR3 is 15 amino acids. V lost 3 bases, J lost 6 bases, and 5 bases stayed unmatched. DNA of the CDR3: TGCGCCAGCAGCTCGACAGGGGGCGCGGCCGGGGAGCTGTTTTTT. It is translated as CASSSTGGAAGELFF.

The J gene is TRBJ1-6, the V gene TRBV5-1; D may be TRBD1 (5 bases). The CDR3 length is 16 residues. V lost 0 bases to trimming and J lost 0 bases, with 7 bases between them. Per germline, CDR1 SGHRS and CDR2 YFSETQ. CDR3 nucleotide sequence: TGCGCCAGCAGCTTGGAGGGGAGCTCCTATAATTCACCCCTCCACTTT. It translates to CASSLEGSSYNSPLHF.